This TCR beta chain was documented in a study of blood T cell repertoires in COVID-19. The CDR3 runs 12 residues. The germline V gene has CDR1 MNHEY and CDR2 SMNVEV (reference sequence). The V end was cut by 5 bases, the J end by 4 bases, with 8 bases between. Some clones are missing from TCRdb's copy, which holds only in-frame ones; the method was immunoSEQ multiplex PCR. The data hold tens of thousands of clones, with approximately 79% observed a single time. This TCR was sampled from a man aged 60-69 years with active or convalescent COVID-19. Sequenced: peripheral blood. This rearrangement joins TRBV27 to TRBJ1-2; D gene unclear. CDR3 protein: CASSGPFYGYTF. The CDR3 bases are TGTGCCAGCAGTGGGCCTTTCTATGGCTACACCTTC.